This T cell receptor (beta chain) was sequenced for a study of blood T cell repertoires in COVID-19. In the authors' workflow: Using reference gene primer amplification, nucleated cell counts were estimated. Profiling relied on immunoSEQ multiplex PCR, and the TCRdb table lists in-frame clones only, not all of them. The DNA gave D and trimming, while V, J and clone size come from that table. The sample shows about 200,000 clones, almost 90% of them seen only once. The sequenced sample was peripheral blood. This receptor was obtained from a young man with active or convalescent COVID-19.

CDR3 DNA sequence: TGTGCCAGCAGCGTAGGGCTTCGGAGCTCCTACAATGAGCAGTTCTTC. Translating it yields CASSVGLRSSYNEQFF. J is TRBJ2-1 and V is TRBV9, with D uncertain. The CDR3 is 16 amino acids. The ends were cut back, 0 bases at V and 0 bases at J, with 10 bases in the middle. Germline CDR1 reads SGDLS; CDR2 reads YYNGEE.